This T cell receptor (beta chain) is drawn from a study of OX40 agonist ivuxolimab in advanced cancers. Looking at the study overall: Across the patients, intravenous ivuxolimab was delivered every 2 weeks at 0.01 to 10 mg/kg.

TCRdb's copy holds only in-frame clones and misses some; the assay was immunoSEQ multiplex PCR. This sample has about 95,000 clones, with over 75% found just once. The germline V gene encodes CDR1 MGHDK and CDR2 SYGVNS. CDR3 size: 17 residues. Trimming took 6 bases from V and 1 from J; bases not matched to a gene: 13. The rearrangement links TRBV25-1 to TRBJ2-7; the match to TRBD2 covers 9 bases. The sequencing here drew on CD4+ or CD8+ T cells sorted from blood, taken in a trial of the OX40 agonist ivuxolimab. The sequence derives from an adult with an advanced solid tumor such as melanoma, head and neck, liver or kidney cancer. The CDR3 loop is CASSSTTGTSSSYEQYF. CDR3 DNA sequence: TGTGCCAGCAGCTCTACTACCGGGACTAGCAGTTCCTACGAGCAGTACTTC.